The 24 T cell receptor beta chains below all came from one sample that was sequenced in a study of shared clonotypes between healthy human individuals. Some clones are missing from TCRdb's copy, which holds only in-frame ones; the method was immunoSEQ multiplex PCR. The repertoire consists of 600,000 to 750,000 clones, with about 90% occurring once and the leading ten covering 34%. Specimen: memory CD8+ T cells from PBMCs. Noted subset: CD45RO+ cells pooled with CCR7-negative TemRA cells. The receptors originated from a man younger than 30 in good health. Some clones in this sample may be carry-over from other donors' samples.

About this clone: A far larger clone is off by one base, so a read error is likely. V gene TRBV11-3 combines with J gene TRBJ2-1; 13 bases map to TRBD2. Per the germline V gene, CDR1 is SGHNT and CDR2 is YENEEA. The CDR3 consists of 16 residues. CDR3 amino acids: CASSARGLAGNNERFF. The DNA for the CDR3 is TGTGCCAGCAGCGCTAGGGGACTAGCGGGAAACAATGAGCGGTTCTTC.

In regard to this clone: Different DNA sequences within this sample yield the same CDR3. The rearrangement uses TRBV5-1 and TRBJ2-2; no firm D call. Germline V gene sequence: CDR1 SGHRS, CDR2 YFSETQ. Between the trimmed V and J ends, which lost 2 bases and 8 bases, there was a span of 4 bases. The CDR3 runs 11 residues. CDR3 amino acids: CASSFSGELFF. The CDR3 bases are TGCGCCAGCAGCTTTTCAGGGGAGCTGTTTTTT.

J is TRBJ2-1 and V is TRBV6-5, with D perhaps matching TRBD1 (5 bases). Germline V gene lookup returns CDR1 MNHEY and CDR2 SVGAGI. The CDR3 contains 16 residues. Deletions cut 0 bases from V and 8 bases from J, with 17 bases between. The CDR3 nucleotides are TGTGCCAGCAGTTACTCGATCAGGGTTCTTATGGATGAGCAGTTCTTC. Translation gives CASSYSIRVLMDEQFF.

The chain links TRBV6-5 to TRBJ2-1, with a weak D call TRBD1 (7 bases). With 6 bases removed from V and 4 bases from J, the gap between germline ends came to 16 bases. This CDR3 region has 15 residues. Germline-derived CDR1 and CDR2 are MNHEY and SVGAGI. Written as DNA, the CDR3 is TGTGCCAGCAGCCAGGAGGGACAGCTATACAATGAGCAGTTCTTC. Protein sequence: CASSQEGQLYNEQFF.

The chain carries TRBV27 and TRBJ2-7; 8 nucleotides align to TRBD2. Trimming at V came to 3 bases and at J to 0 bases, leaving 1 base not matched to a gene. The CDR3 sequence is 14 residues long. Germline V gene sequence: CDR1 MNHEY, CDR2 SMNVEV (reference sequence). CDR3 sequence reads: CASSFSGASYEQYF. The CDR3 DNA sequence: TGTGCCAGCAGTTTTAGCGGGGCCTCCTACGAGCAGTACTTC.

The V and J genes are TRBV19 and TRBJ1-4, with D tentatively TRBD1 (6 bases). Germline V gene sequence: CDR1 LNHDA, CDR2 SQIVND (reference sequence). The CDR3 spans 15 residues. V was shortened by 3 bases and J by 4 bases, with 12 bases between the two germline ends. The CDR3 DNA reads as TGTGCCAGTAGTATCTCGGGACAAATTAATGAAAAACTGTTTTTT. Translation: CASSISGQINEKLFF.

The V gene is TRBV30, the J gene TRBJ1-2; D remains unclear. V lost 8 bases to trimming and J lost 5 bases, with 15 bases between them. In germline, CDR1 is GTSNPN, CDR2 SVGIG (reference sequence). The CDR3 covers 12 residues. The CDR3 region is CATKPGQYGYTF. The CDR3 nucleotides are TGTGCCACTAAACCCGGCCAGTATGGCTACACCTTC.

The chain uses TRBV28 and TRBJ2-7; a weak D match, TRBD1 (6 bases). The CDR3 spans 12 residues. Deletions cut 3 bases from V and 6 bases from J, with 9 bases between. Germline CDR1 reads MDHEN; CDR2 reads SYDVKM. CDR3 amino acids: CASSLDSFEQYF. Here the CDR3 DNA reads TGTGCCAGCAGTTTGGACAGCTTCGAGCAGTACTTC.

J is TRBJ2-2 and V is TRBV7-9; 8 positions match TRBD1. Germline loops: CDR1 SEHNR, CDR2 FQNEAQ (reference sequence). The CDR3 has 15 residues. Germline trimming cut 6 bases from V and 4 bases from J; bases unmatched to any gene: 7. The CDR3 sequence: CASSPQGVSTGELFF. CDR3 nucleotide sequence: TGTGCCAGCAGTCCACAGGGGGTGAGCACCGGGGAGCTGTTTTTT.

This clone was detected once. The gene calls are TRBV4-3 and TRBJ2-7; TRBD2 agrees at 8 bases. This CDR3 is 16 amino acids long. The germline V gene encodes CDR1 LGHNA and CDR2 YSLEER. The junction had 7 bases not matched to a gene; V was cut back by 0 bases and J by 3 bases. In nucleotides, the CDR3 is TGCGCCAGCAGCCAAGATCCAGCGGGAGATTTCTACGAGCAGTACTTC. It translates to CASSQDPAGDFYEQYF.

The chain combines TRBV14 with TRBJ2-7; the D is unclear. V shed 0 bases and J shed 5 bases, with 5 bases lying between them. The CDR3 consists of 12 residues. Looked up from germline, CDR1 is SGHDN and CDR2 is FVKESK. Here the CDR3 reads CASSQEGNEQYF. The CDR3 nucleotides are TGTGCCAGCAGCCAAGAGGGTAACGAGCAGTACTTC.

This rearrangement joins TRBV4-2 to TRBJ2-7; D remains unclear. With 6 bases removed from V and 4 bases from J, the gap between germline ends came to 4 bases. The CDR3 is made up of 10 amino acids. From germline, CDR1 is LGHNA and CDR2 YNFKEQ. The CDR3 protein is CASRAYEQYF. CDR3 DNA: TGTGCCAGCAGGGCGTACGAGCAGTACTTC.

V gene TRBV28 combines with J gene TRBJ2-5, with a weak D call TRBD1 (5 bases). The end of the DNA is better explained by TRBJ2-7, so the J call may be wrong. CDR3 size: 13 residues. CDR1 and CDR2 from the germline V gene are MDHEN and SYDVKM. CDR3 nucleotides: TGTGCCAGCAGCCTTGGATCAGGGTTCGAGCAGTACTTC. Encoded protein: CASSLGSGFEQYF.

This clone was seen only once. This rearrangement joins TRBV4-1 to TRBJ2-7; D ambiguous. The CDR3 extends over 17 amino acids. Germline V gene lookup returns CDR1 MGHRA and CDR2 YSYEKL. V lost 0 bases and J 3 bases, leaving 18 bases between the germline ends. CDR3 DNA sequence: TGCGCCAGCAGCCAAGAATGGAAGAGTGGGAACATCTACGAGCAGTACTTC. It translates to CASSQEWKSGNIYEQYF.

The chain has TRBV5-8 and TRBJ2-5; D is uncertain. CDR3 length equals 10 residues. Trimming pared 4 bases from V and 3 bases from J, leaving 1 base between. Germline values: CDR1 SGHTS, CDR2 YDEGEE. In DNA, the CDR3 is TGTGCCAGCAGCAAAGAGACCCAGTACTTC. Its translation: CASSKETQYF. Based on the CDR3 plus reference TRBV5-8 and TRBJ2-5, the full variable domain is EAGVTQSPTHLIKTRGQQATLRCSPISGHTSVYWYQQALGLGLQFLLWYDEGEERNRGNFPPRFSGRQFPNYSSELNVNALELEDSALYLCASSKETQYFGPGTRLLVL.

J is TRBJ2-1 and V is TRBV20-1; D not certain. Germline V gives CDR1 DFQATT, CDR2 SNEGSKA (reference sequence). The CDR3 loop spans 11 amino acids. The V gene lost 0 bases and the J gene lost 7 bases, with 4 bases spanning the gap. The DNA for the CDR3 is TGCAGTGCTAGAGATCTGAATGAGCAGTTCTTC. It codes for CSARDLNEQFF.

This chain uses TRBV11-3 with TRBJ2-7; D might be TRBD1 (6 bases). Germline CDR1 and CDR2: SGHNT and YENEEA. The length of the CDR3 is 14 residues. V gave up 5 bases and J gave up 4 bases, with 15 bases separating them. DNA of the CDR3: TGTGCCAGCAGCCCACAGGGAATGGTGTACGAGCAGTACTTC. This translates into CASSPQGMVYEQYF. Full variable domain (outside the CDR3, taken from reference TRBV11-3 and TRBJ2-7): EAGVVQSPRYKIIEKKQPVAFWCNPISGHNTLYWYLQNLGQGPELLIRYENEEAVDDSQLPKDRFSAERLKGVDSTLKIQPAELGDSAVYLCASSPQGMVYEQYFGPGTRLTVT.

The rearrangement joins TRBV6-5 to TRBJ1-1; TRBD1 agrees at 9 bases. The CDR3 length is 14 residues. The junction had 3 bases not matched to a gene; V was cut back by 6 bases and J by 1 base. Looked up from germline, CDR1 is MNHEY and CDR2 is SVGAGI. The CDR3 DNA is TGTGCCAGCAGGAAGGGACAGGGGAACACTGAAGCTTTCTTT. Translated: CASRKGQGNTEAFF.

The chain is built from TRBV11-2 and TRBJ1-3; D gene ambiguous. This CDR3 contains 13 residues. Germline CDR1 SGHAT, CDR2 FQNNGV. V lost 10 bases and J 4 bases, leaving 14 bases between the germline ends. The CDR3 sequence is CATSRSRGNTIYF. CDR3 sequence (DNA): TGTGCCACCTCGCGGTCACGCGGAAACACCATATATTTT.

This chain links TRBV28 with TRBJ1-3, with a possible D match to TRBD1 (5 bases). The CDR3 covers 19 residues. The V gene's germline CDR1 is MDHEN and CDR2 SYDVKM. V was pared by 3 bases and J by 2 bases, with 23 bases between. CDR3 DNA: TGTGCCAGCAGTTTTGAGGGAGCATTGAGGTGGGGCCCTGGAAACACCATATATTTT. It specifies CASSFEGALRWGPGNTIYF.

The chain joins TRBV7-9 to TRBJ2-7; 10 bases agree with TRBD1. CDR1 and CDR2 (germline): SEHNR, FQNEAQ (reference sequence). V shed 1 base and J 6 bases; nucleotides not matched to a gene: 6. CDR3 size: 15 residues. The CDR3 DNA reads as TGTGCCAGCAGCTTAGACCGGGACAGGGGTCTCGAGCAGTACTTC. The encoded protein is CASSLDRDRGLEQYF. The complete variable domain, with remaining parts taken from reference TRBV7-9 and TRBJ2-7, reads DTGVSQNPRHKITKRGQNVTFRCDPISEHNRLYWYRQTLGQGPEFLTYFQNEAQLEKSRLLSDRFSAERPKGSFSTLEIQRTEQGDSAMYLCASSLDRDRGLEQYFGPGTRLTVT.

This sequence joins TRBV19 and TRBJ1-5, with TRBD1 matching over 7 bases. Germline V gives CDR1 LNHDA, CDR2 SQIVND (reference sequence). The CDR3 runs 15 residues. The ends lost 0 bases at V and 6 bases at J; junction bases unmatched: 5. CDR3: CASSIEGAGGQPQHF. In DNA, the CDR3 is TGTGCCAGTAGTATAGAAGGGGCAGGGGGTCAGCCCCAGCATTTT. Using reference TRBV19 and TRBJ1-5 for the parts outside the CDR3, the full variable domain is DGGITQSPKYLFRKEGQNVTLSCEQNLNHDAMYWYRQDPGQGLRLIYYSQIVNDFQKGDIAEGYSVSREKKESFPLTVTSAQKNPTAFYLCASSIEGAGGQPQHFGDGTRLSIL.

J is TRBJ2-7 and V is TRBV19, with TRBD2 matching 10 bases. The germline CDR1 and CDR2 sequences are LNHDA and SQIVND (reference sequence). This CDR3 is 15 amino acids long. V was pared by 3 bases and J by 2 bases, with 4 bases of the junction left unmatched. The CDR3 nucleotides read TGTGCCAGTAGTATTTCCCTAGCGGGAGCCTACGAGCAGTACTTC. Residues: CASSISLAGAYEQYF.

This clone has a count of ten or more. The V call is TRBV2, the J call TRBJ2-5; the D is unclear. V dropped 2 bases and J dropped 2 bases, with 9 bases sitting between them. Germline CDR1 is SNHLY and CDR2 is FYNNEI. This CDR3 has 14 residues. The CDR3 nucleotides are TGTGCCAGCAGTGAATTCGTCGGACAAGAGACCCAGTACTTC. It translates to CASSEFVGQETQYF.